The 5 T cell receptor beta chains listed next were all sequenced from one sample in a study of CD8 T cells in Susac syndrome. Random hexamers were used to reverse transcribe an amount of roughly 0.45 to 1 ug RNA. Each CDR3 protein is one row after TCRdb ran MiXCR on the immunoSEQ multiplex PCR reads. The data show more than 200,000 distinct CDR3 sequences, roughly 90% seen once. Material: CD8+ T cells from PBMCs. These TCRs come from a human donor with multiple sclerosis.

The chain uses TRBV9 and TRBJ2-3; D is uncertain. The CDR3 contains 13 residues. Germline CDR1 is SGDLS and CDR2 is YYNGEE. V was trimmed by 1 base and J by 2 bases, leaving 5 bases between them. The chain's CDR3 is CASSVFFTDTQYF. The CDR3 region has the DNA TGTGCCAGCAGCGTATTCTTCACAGATACGCAGTATTTT.

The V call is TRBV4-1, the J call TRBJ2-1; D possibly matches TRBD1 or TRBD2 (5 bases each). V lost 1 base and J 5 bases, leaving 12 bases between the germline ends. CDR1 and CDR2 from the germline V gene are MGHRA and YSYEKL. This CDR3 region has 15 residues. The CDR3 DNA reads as TGCGCCAGCAGCCAAGGGGACGGCTGGGACAATGAGCAGTTCTTC. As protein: CASSQGDGWDNEQFF.

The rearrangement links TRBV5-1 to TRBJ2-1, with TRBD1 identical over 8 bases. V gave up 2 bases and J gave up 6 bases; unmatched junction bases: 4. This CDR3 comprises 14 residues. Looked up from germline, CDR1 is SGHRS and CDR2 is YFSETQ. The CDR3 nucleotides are TGCGCCAGCAGCTTCGGGACAGGATTCAATGAGCAGTTCTTC. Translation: CASSFGTGFNEQFF.

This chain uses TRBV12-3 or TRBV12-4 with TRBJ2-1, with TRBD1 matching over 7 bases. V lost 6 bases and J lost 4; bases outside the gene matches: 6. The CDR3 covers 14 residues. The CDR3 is CASSPQGKYNEQFF. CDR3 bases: TGTGCCAGCAGCCCACAGGGGAAATACAATGAGCAGTTCTTC.

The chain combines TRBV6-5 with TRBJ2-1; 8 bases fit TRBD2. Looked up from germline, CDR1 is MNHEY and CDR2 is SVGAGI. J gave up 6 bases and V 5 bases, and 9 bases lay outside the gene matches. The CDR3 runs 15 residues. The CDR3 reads CASSMGLGSINEQFF. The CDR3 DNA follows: TGTGCCAGCAGTATGGGACTAGGAAGTATCAATGAGCAGTTCTTC.